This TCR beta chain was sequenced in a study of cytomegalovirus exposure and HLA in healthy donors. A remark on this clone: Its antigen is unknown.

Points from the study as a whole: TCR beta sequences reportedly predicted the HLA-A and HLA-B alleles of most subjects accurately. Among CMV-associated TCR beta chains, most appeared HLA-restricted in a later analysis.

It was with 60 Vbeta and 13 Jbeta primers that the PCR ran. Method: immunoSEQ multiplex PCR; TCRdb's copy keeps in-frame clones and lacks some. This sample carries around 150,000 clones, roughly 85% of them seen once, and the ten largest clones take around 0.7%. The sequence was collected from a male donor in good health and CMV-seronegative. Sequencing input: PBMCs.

The CDR3: CASSLAMVSRDSTYEQYF. CDR3 coding DNA: TGTGCCAGCAGCTTAGCAATGGTTTCCCGGGACTCAACCTACGAGCAGTACTTC. The chain joins TRBV7-9 to TRBJ2-7, with D maybe TRBD2 (6 bases). The germline V gene has CDR1 SEHNR and CDR2 FQNEAQ (reference sequence). Trimming pared 0 bases from V and 2 bases from J, leaving 20 bases between. The CDR3 sequence is 18 residues long.